Listed below are T cell receptor beta chains from one sample, sequenced in a study of regulatory T cells in long-lasting Graves disease. One entry per CDR3 protein results from TCRdb running MiXCR on the multiplex PCR reads. This repertoire shows about 620,000 distinct CDR3 sequences, roughly 15% found once; its top ten account for approximately 18%. The sample also formed part of further work on T cells in Graves' hyperthyroidism and ophthalmopathy.

Sequenced here: peripheral blood mononuclear cells (PBMCs), sampled at new diagnosis, from a patient treated with antithyroid drugs. The origin of the receptors is a woman in her twenties or thirties with Graves disease. Each CDR3 is given with its conserved first and last residue. Fields, in order: CDR3 length, V gene, clone size, J gene, CDR3 protein. Expanded clones get a size class; other rows say once, few or many, or leave the size out.

len: 14; v_gene: TRBV6-1; abundance: -; j_gene: TRBJ2-5; CDR3aa: CASGSRGAPGDQYF
len: 15; v_gene: TRBV28; abundance: many; j_gene: TRBJ2-1; CDR3aa: CASSWAAGRTDEQFF
len: 14; v_gene: TRBV5-1; abundance: -; j_gene: TRBJ2-5; CDR3aa: CASSPDRAGETQYF
len: 17; v_gene: TRBV27; abundance: many; j_gene: TRBJ2-1; CDR3aa: CASSPEPGHYHYNEQFF
len: 12; v_gene: TRBV28; abundance: many; j_gene: TRBJ1-2; CDR3aa: CASSSEIYGYTF
len: 13; v_gene: TRBV6-5; abundance: many; j_gene: TRBJ1-5; CDR3aa: CASSYSAGQPQHF
len: 17; v_gene: TRBV5-5; abundance: -; j_gene: TRBJ2-6; CDR3aa: CASSLRAVGTGANVLTF
len: 16; v_gene: TRBV5-1; abundance: many; j_gene: TRBJ1-1; CDR3aa: CASRSGQGRMNTEAFF
len: 17; v_gene: TRBV7-3; abundance: many; j_gene: TRBJ2-2; CDR3aa: CASSSSAGGPSAGELFF
len: 15; v_gene: TRBV15; abundance: few; j_gene: TRBJ1-3; CDR3aa: CATSRDYGVGNTIYF
len: 14; v_gene: TRBV5-1; abundance: many; j_gene: TRBJ2-3; CDR3aa: CASSLVGFEDTQYF
len: 13; v_gene: TRBV10-3; abundance: -; j_gene: TRBJ1-2; CDR3aa: CAISERTGDGYTF
len: 16; v_gene: TRBV10-3; abundance: -; j_gene: TRBJ1-6; CDR3aa: CAISEKVGSYNSPLHF
len: 14; v_gene: TRBV20-1; abundance: -; j_gene: TRBJ2-2; CDR3aa: CSARAGGLAGELFF
len: 13; v_gene: TRBV3-1; abundance: few; j_gene: TRBJ2-5; CDR3aa: CASCWGTQETQYF
len: 12; v_gene: TRBV19; abundance: few; j_gene: TRBJ1-3; CDR3aa: CASTISGNTIYF
len: 13; v_gene: TRBV20-1; abundance: -; j_gene: TRBJ1-4; CDR3aa: CSASSQGFEKLFF
len: 17; v_gene: TRBV5-1; abundance: few; j_gene: TRBJ2-1; CDR3aa: CASSSGLGGSSYNEQFF
len: 13; v_gene: TRBV18; abundance: many; j_gene: TRBJ2-7; CDR3aa: CASSSGQSYEQYF
len: 15; v_gene: TRBV20-1; abundance: -; j_gene: TRBJ2-1; CDR3aa: CSADGTSGNYNEQFF
len: 15; v_gene: TRBV27; abundance: many; j_gene: TRBJ2-7; CDR3aa: CASSLALAGRYEQYF
len: 14; v_gene: TRBV20-1; abundance: -; j_gene: TRBJ1-1; CDR3aa: CSARSTGLNTEAFF
len: 14; v_gene: TRBV2; abundance: -; j_gene: TRBJ1-1; CDR3aa: CASTAVWVGTEAFF
len: 14; v_gene: TRBV19; abundance: -; j_gene: TRBJ2-1; CDR3aa: CASQSGTPYNEQFF